What follows is one T cell receptor beta chain and its context. A few counts support this clonotype. Its antigen is unknown. No base quality information exists; no much larger clone differs at one position. The sample comes from a study of blood T cells in healthy people across ages (dated by TCRdb to 2013 to 2016). Regarding the complete study: Template switching captured roughly one uniquely barcoded TCR beta cDNA molecule per two T cells in model experiments. The study analyzed two additional independent replicas of 1 million unique cDNA reads from the same blood draw for two donors, one aged 18 to 29 and one aged 80 or older. Using deep sequencing normalized with unique cDNA molecular identifiers, the study measured how TCR beta repertoire diversity changes with age. To avoid experimental bias, donors of different ages were distributed randomly across sequencing lanes. The donors were divided into four age groups: young (average approximately 15 years), middle-aged (under 40), aged (about 60) and long-lived (roughly 82). On the study overall, not on this receptor specifically: Observed TCR beta diversity correlated strongly with the percentage of naive T cells measured by flow cytometry. Compared with the aged group, the long-lived group had more naive CD4+ T cells, fewer expanded clones and increased TCR diversity, a pattern suggesting age selection. Conclusive comparison of naive and antigen-experienced compartments was prevented by the profiling of bulk unsorted PBMCs. Estimates of total diversity based on one million sequenced T cells were regarded as lower bounds and as underestimates. Observed TCR beta diversity per million T cells fell roughly linearly with age, and a significant reduction was already apparent by age around 39. Because donor CMV infection status was unknown, age-related changes in expanded clonotypes were potentially confounded.

The CDR3 numbers 12 residues from cysteine through phenylalanine. Only the CDR3 DNA stays, 36 bases, in frame from base 1. The method was 5' RACE. The sequencer was an Illumina HiSeq 2500. The second PCR ran for roughly 6 to 11 cycles and used a J-beta primer mix along with a sample-barcoded 5' primer. A template-switch 5' adaptor carrying 12 random nucleotides introduced a unique molecular identifier onto each TCR beta cDNA molecule. Each sample yielded at least 2.5 million CDR3-containing paired-end reads. The Mint cDNA synthesis kit, primed by a TRBC-specific oligonucleotide, was used to synthesize first-strand cDNA from all RNA. After uracil-DNA glycosylase treatment, a first 18-cycle PCR used universal primers M1SS and BC2_uni_R on all cDNA. The paper's processing steps were these. For normalization, 1 million high-quality reads were randomly selected from each sample, with every read carrying a distinct molecular identifier. Instead of being binned into consensus sequences, reads with shared molecular identifiers were discarded. CDR3 identification, clonotype clustering and error correction used MiTCR with a Q25 quality threshold and the strictest error-elimination algorithm. A nonparametric unseen species model with Euler transformation was used to estimate lower-bound total TCR beta diversity. TCRdb reworked the public reads: Q25 trimming with fastp, MiXCR clone assembly, productive beta chains retained. Each CDR3 protein appears once, grouped with its most common genes and DNA. The V and J calls and clone size are TCRdb's, not the authors'. This sample lists around 900,000 distinct CDR3 sequences; more than 25% were detected once. 15% to 20% of the sample rests with the top ten.

Donors were roughly 40 systemically healthy Caucasian individuals from Russia aged roughly 6 to 100 years. Each donor gave about 9.7 milliliters of peripheral blood, drawn into EDTA-treated Vacutainer tubes. Ficoll-Paque density-gradient centrifugation was used to isolate PBMCs, with at least 6.5 million per sample. Total RNA, at least 5 micrograms per sample, was extracted from PBMCs with Trizol reagent. Naive CD45RAhigh/CD27high T cell percentages were measured by flow cytometry on a PBMC aliquot from every donor. Sequencing was carried out using blood. The sequence was obtained from a woman of 80 years or more in good health. This sequence uses TRBV21-1 and TRBJ1-2; the table's D call TRBD1 went unverified against the DNA. TRBV21-1 has pseudogene status. The DNA is TGTGCCGTGACCCTGACAGTCTATGGCTACACCTTC. This encodes CAVTLTVYGYTF.